This T cell receptor beta chain was sequenced during a study of Tregs in tolerant kidney transplant recipients. On this clone: The read ends 3 residues early relative to the CDR3; the germline J gene fills the gap.

Trimming took 2 bases from V and 8 from J, leaving 14 bases between them. The CDR3 loop spans 14 amino acids. From germline, CDR1 is SGHTA and CDR2 FQGNSA. Measured with immunoSEQ multiplex PCR; TCRdb has only the in-frame clones, and not every one. This table holds about 31,000 clones. Recipients received nonmyeloablative bone marrow transplants from related graft donors, with transient mixed chimerism. The material sequenced was CD4+ T cells from blood (PBMCs), taken 24 months after the transplant. This sequence originates from a human patient who received a combined kidney and bone marrow transplant. Some T cells may have come from the graft donor. The V gene is TRBV7-2, the J gene TRBJ2-3, with TRBD2 as a possible D gene (6 bases). CDR3 amino acids: CASSLTSVGGTQYF. The sequenced CDR3 bases are TGTGCCAGCAGCTTAACCTCAGTGGGGGGTACG.